This TCR beta chain is from a study of glioma-infiltrating T cells after dendritic cell vaccination. This CDR3 has 14 amino acids. V lost 3 bases to trimming and J lost 0 bases; unmatched junction nucleotides: 3. Germline CDR1 reads SGDLS; CDR2 reads YYNGEE. Only in-frame clones appear in the TCRdb table, and some are missing; sequencing was by immunoSEQ multiplex PCR. Among approximately 110,000 clones listed, 90% were seen once. Time point here: after dendritic cell vaccination, including at tumor progression/relapse. Fresh-frozen tumor tissue and more than two years of survival data were available for all.

The chain employs TRBV9 and TRBJ2-7, with 7 bases identical to TRBD2. This sample comprised blood, obtained after dendritic cell vaccination. The source of this sequence is a human donor with glioblastoma. CDR3 in DNA: TGTGCCAGCAGCGAGCGGGACGCCTCCTACGAGCAGTACTTC. This encodes CASSERDASYEQYF.